This T cell receptor (beta chain) was observed in a study of response to subunit inactivated influenza vaccine. There are 14 residues in the CDR3. Trimming stripped 6 bases from V and 3 bases from J, with 11 bases between. Per the germline V gene, CDR1 is SNHLY and CDR2 is FYNNEI. At least ten counts were recorded for this clonotype. TCRdb reprocessed the RT-PCR reads via MiXCR and lists one record per CDR3 protein. The sample lists about 520,000 distinct CDR3 sequences; around 7.7% were seen once. This sample comprised PBMCs from blood, obtained 23 to 25 months after vaccination. The genes are TRBV2 and TRBJ2-2; D may be TRBD1 (5 bases). This sequence originates from a man between 50 and 75 years old who received an inactivated influenza vaccine. In nucleotides, the CDR3 is TGTGCCAGCAGAAGGACACCGGACACCGGGGAGCTGTTTTTT. It encodes CASRRTPDTGELFF.